This TCR beta chain was observed in a study of response to subunit inactivated influenza vaccine. Germline-derived CDR1 and CDR2 are ENHRY and SYGVKD. The CDR3 consists of 15 residues. V lost 7 bases, J lost 4 bases, and 8 bases stayed unmatched. TCRdb passed the RT-PCR reads through MiXCR, listing each CDR3 protein once. The sample includes approximately 230,000 distinct CDR3 sequences, 10% to 15% of them seen just once. The receptor was isolated from a man aged 45-60 years who received an inactivated influenza vaccine. The chain has TRBV10-3 and TRBJ2-3, with 10 bases that match TRBD2. Material: non-naive T cells sorted from PBMCs, obtained less than 15 days before vaccination. Here the CDR3 DNA reads TGTGCCATCACCGAACCGGGACTAGCGTCAGATACGCAGTATTTT. Its translation is CAITEPGLASDTQYF.